The 29 T cell receptor beta chains below were found in one sample sequenced in a study of cytomegalovirus exposure and HLA in healthy donors. The repertoire was sequenced with immunoSEQ multiplex PCR; TCRdb's copy has only in-frame clones and lacks some. The sample shows under 200,000 clones, around 96% of them seen only once. Material: PBMCs. These receptors were collected from a woman between 18 and 29 years old in good health and CMV-seronegative.

In this sample, this clone turned up once. The chain carries TRBV7-9 and TRBJ2-1, with D unclear. The CDR3 sequence is 12 residues long. The V gene lost 2 bases and the J gene lost 9 bases, with 8 bases spanning the gap. Per the germline V gene, CDR1 is SEHNR and CDR2 is FQNEAQ (reference sequence). CDR3 residues: CASSLMSSEQFF. CDR3 sequence (DNA): TGTGCCAGCAGCTTAATGTCTAGTGAGCAGTTCTTC.

J is TRBJ2-3 and V is TRBV10-3; 8 bases fit TRBD1. This CDR3 region has 14 residues. V trimming: 10 bases; J trimming: 6 bases; junction bases outside the gene matches: 12. Germline V gene lookup returns CDR1 ENHRY and CDR2 SYGVKD. CDR3 nucleotides: TGTGCCACCCAACCGGGACAGGAGAAGGATACGCAGTATTTT. It yields the protein CATQPGQEKDTQYF.

The CDR3 DNA is TGTGCCAGCAGTTTCCAAAGACAGGGGCAGAGCGGCTACACCTTC. Protein: CASSFQRQGQSGYTF. The chain combines TRBV2 with TRBJ1-2; 8 bases fit TRBD1. Germline V gene lookup returns CDR1 SNHLY and CDR2 FYNNEI. J gave up 8 bases and V 5 bases, and 13 bases lay outside the gene matches. The CDR3 covers 15 residues.

The chain couples TRBV29-1 to TRBJ2-7; 9 positions match TRBD2. The CDR3 spans 13 residues. In germline, CDR1 is SQVTM, CDR2 ANQGSEA. The junction had 2 bases not matched to a gene; V was cut back by 5 bases and J by 0 bases. CDR3 nucleotides: TGCAGCGTTAGCGGGGGGACCTCCTACGAGCAGTACTTC. Its translation is CSVSGGTSYEQYF.

V and J are TRBV5-6 and TRBJ1-3; the match to TRBD1 covers 9 bases. Germline CDR1 is SGHDT and CDR2 is YYEEEE. The CDR3 is made up of 15 amino acids. The ends lost 2 bases at V and 4 bases at J; junction bases unmatched: 4. The CDR3 DNA reads TGTGCCAGCAGCTTCGGGACAGGGTCCGGAAACACCATATATTTT. The encoded protein is CASSFGTGSGNTIYF.

The J gene is TRBJ2-4, the V gene TRBV6-5; TRBD2 matches at 9 bases. The germline CDR1 and CDR2 sequences are MNHEY and SVGAGI. Unmatched junction bases numbered 9, after V lost 6 bases and J lost 6 bases. CDR3 size: 15 residues. In DNA, the CDR3 is TGTGCCAGCAGAACCTTCAAAGCGGGGGGAAACATTCAGTACTTC. The encoded protein is CASRTFKAGGNIQYF.

J is TRBJ1-1 and V is TRBV6-6; D is possibly TRBD1 (6 bases). Trimming shortened V by 10 bases and J by 2 bases, and 11 bases separated the two germline ends. Per germline, CDR1 MNHNY and CDR2 SVGAGI (reference sequence). The CDR3 extends over 12 amino acids. CDR3 protein: CATGERNTEAFF. Here the CDR3 DNA reads TGTGCCACAGGGGAGAGAAACACTGAAGCTTTCTTT.

The chain employs TRBV4-1 and TRBJ2-5; D might be TRBD2 (5 bases). This CDR3 is built from 16 residues. V lost 3 bases to trimming and J lost 2 bases, with 16 bases between them. Germline V gives CDR1 MGHRA, CDR2 YSYEKL. CDR3: CASSHLPSRVQETQYF. CDR3 sequence (DNA): TGCGCCAGCAGCCATTTACCATCGCGGGTGCAAGAGACCCAGTACTTC.

The chain joins TRBV19 to TRBJ1-1, with a weak D call TRBD1 (5 bases). The germline gives CDR1 LNHDA, CDR2 SQIVND (reference sequence). The V end lost 7 bases, the J end lost 0 bases, and 18 bases lay between the germline ends. The CDR3 totals 16 residues. The DNA for the CDR3 is TGTGCCAGTAACAGGCTGGCTGGTGGGGTGAACACTGAAGCTTTCTTT. Translated: CASNRLAGGVNTEAFF.

This clone was picked up one time. The chain has TRBV7-3 and TRBJ2-5, with a tentative D call TRBD2 (5 bases). This CDR3 comprises 15 residues. V lost 5 bases and J 0 bases, leaving 13 bases between the germline ends. From germline, CDR1 is SGHTA and CDR2 FQGTGA. This chain's CDR3 is CASSHHGSDQETQYF. The CDR3, as DNA: TGTGCCAGCAGCCACCATGGGAGCGACCAAGAGACCCAGTACTTC.

This sequence joins TRBV6-5 and TRBJ2-7; 8 bases agree with TRBD1. V shed 5 bases, J shed 1 base, and the junction held 7 bases outside the gene matches. The CDR3 totals 15 residues. The V gene's germline CDR1 is MNHEY and CDR2 SVGAGI. The CDR3 DNA reads as TGTGCCAGCAGTCAATCTACAGGGGGTTCCTACGAGCAGTACTTC. This sequence encodes CASSQSTGGSYEQYF.

The chain links TRBV6-6 to TRBJ2-5, with D possibly TRBD1 on 5 matching bases. The V and J ends lost 7 bases and 3 bases respectively, with 12 bases between them. The CDR3 sequence is 13 residues long. From germline, CDR1 is MNHNY and CDR2 SVGAGI (reference sequence). The CDR3 coding sequence is TGTGCCAGCAAATTTAGACAGAAAGAGACCCAGTACTTC. This encodes CASKFRQKETQYF.

The genes are TRBV27 and TRBJ1-6, with TRBD1 as a possible D gene (6 bases). CDR3 size: 16 residues. The V end lost 7 bases, the J end lost 0 bases, and 13 bases lay between the germline ends. Germline V gene lookup returns CDR1 MNHEY and CDR2 SMNVEV (reference sequence). The CDR3 spells CASTQGSFSYNSPLHF. CDR3 nucleotides: TGTGCCAGCACACAGGGAAGCTTCTCCTATAATTCACCCCTCCACTTT.

This chain links TRBV28 with TRBJ1-1, with D perhaps matching TRBD1 (6 bases). CDR1 is MDHEN and CDR2 is SYDVKM in the germline V gene. V dropped 5 bases and J dropped 4 bases, with 17 bases sitting between them. The CDR3 runs to 15 residues. The DNA of the CDR3 is TGTGCCAGCAGTCATGGGGGGGGCGGGGGCACTGAAGCTTTCTTT. Its protein product is CASSHGGGGGTEAFF.

The chain is built from TRBV14 and TRBJ2-5; unclear D gene. V lost 1 base and J 4 bases, leaving 16 bases between the germline ends. Germline assignment: CDR1 SGHDN and CDR2 FVKESK. The CDR3 is made up of 16 amino acids. This CDR3 is CASSQGAGIPLETQYF. The DNA of the CDR3 is TGTGCCAGCAGCCAAGGGGCAGGAATCCCCTTAGAGACCCAGTACTTC.

The chain uses TRBV7-2 and TRBJ1-3; D uncertain. The germline CDR1 and CDR2 sequences are SGHTA and FQGNSA. This CDR3 is built from 16 residues. Between the trimmed V and J ends, which lost 0 bases and 4 bases, there was a span of 13 bases. The CDR3 DNA sequence: TGTGCCAGCAGCTTAGCCACAACCCACGGGGGAAACACCATATATTTT. It codes for CASSLATTHGGNTIYF.

CDR3 in amino acids: CASSAFGGNEQFF. DNA of the CDR3: TGTGCCAGCAGTGCGTTCGGGGGCAATGAGCAGTTCTTC. The rearrangement joins TRBV6-1 to TRBJ2-1; the D gene is possibly TRBD2 (6 bases). Germline V gives CDR1 MNHNS, CDR2 SASEGT. This CDR3 region has 13 residues. V was clipped by 4 bases and J by 6 bases, with 10 bases between them.

The V and J genes are TRBV5-5 and TRBJ1-4; 10 bases line up with TRBD1. This CDR3 has 14 amino acids. V lost 4 bases to trimming and J lost 8 bases; unmatched junction nucleotides: 5. Looked up from germline, CDR1 is SGHKS and CDR2 is YYEKEE (reference sequence). This CDR3 is CASSEDRGVEKLFF. The CDR3 coding sequence is TGTGCCAGCAGCGAGGACAGGGGGGTCGAAAAACTGTTTTTT.

The chain couples TRBV6-4 to TRBJ2-2; a weak D match, TRBD2 (5 bases). Germline V gives CDR1 MRHNA, CDR2 SNTAGT. V dropped 8 bases and J dropped 3 bases, with 13 bases sitting between them. The CDR3 spans 14 residues. The CDR3 DNA sequence: TGTGCCAGCCGTAAGGACTTCTACACCGGGGAGCTGTTTTTT. Translating it yields CASRKDFYTGELFF.

This chain joins TRBV7-9 and TRBJ1-4, with D tentatively TRBD1 (5 bases). The germline CDR1 and CDR2 sequences are SEHNR and FQNEAQ (reference sequence). CDR3 size: 14 residues. Trimming stripped 10 bases from V and 4 bases from J, with 16 bases between. CDR3 region: CATRRVGGNEKLFF. In DNA form, the CDR3 reads TGTGCCACCCGCAGAGTGGGGGGTAATGAAAAACTGTTTTTT.

The chain links TRBV27 to TRBJ1-6, with D possibly being TRBD1 (6 bases). V was cut by 3 bases and J by 7 bases, with 10 bases left in between. This CDR3 is built from 14 residues. Germline values: CDR1 MNHEY, CDR2 SMNVEV (reference sequence). The CDR3 protein is CASSFNRVNSPLHF. CDR3 sequence (DNA): TGTGCCAGCAGTTTCAACAGGGTGAATTCACCCCTCCACTTT.

This rearrangement joins TRBV5-6 to TRBJ2-2, with 7 bases that match TRBD1. Germline loops: CDR1 SGHDT, CDR2 YYEEEE. CDR3 length equals 14 residues. V gave up 4 bases and J gave up 1 base; unmatched junction bases: 1. The CDR3: CASSRQGNTGELFF. CDR3 bases: TGTGCCAGCAGCCGACAGGGGAACACCGGGGAGCTGTTTTTT.

The chain recombines TRBV7-9 with TRBJ2-7; weak D call: TRBD1 (5 bases). CDR1 and CDR2 (germline): SEHNR, FQNEAQ (reference sequence). V was pared by 5 bases and J by 5 bases, with 19 bases between. This CDR3 is 15 amino acids long. CDR3 in DNA: TGTGCCAGCAGCCGATTCAGGGCCCCGTCGGACGAGCAGTACTTC. Residues: CASSRFRAPSDEQYF.

The chain couples TRBV4-3 to TRBJ2-2; a possible D gene is TRBD1 (5 bases). V was trimmed by 1 base and J by 6 bases, leaving 9 bases between them. Per germline, CDR1 LGHNA and CDR2 YSLEER. This CDR3 region has 14 residues. This CDR3 reads CASSQGEGAGELFF. CDR3 nucleotides: TGCGCCAGCAGCCAAGGAGAAGGGGCCGGGGAGCTGTTTTTT.

V gene TRBV6-1 combines with J gene TRBJ2-7, with D uncertain. Trimming shortened V by 8 bases and J by 3 bases, and 11 bases separated the two germline ends. Germline V CDR1 and CDR2: MNHNS, SASEGT. The CDR3 loop spans 12 amino acids. The CDR3 sequence: CASHYRSYEQYF. CDR3 bases: TGTGCCAGCCACTACCGCAGCTACGAGCAGTACTTC.

The rearrangement uses TRBV10-1 and TRBJ1-1, with no clear D. This CDR3 contains 15 residues. From germline, CDR1 is WNHNN and CDR2 SYGVQD (reference sequence). Between the trimmed V and J ends, which lost 0 bases and 4 bases, there was a span of 12 bases. The CDR3 sequence is CASSESRGGPTEAFF. The CDR3 DNA reads as TGCGCCAGCAGTGAGTCTCGGGGAGGGCCCACTGAAGCTTTCTTT.

The chain employs TRBV10-3 and TRBJ2-7, with 11 bases matching TRBD1. V was clipped by 6 bases and J by 5 bases; unmatched bases: 9. CDR1 and CDR2 (germline): ENHRY, SYGVKD. The CDR3 has 15 amino acids. CDR3 protein: CAIRPGQGDWNEQYF. In DNA, the CDR3 is TGTGCCATCAGGCCGGGACAGGGGGATTGGAACGAGCAGTACTTC.

The V gene is TRBV4-2, the J gene TRBJ2-3, with 10 bases fitting TRBD2. Unmatched junction bases numbered 10, after V lost 5 bases and J lost 2 bases. The CDR3 runs 17 residues. CDR1 and CDR2 (germline): LGHNA, YNFKEQ. CDR3 in DNA: TGTGCCAGCAGCATCAACATAGCGGGGGGCCCCACAGATACGCAGTATTTT. It yields the protein CASSINIAGGPTDTQYF.

This sequence joins TRBV29-1 and TRBJ2-5; D is possibly TRBD1 (5 bases). The CDR3 runs to 13 residues. Germline values: CDR1 SQVTM, CDR2 ANQGSEA. Trimming took off 0 bases at V and 7 bases at J, with 12 bases between the two ends. The CDR3 sequence: CSVEDQGAGTQYF. The CDR3 region has the DNA TGCAGCGTTGAAGATCAAGGGGCTGGGACCCAGTACTTC.